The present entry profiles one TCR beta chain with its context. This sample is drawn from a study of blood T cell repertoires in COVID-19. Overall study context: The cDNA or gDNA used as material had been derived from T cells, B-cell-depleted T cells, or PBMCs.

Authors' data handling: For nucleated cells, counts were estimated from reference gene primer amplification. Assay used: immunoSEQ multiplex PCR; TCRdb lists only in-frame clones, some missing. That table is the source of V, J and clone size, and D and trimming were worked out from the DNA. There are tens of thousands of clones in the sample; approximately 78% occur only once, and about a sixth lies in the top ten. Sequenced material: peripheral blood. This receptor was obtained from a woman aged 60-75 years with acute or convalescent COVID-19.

This CDR3 is CSVGSGGDQETQYF. The CDR3 nucleotides read TGCAGCGTTGGTAGCGGGGGGGACCAAGAGACCCAGTACTTC. V is TRBV29-1 and J is TRBJ2-5; 11 bases line up with TRBD2. The CDR3 has 14 residues. Per germline, CDR1 SQVTM and CDR2 ANQGSEA. V shed 4 bases, J shed 0 bases, and the junction held 1 base outside the gene matches.